This record covers a single TCR beta chain. The antigen is undetermined. Mismatch with germline at one junction end may stem from a read error. RNA was extracted from bulk tissue without any cell sorting. The normal lung tissue was taken more than 3 cm from the tumor edge. The data were obtained in a study of tumor and adjacent non-tumor tissue in lung cancer. Study-level background: Samples averaged approximately 3.9 million productive TCRbeta reads each.

Whole-study results and caveats: Compared with tumor, normal lung showed significantly lower TCR diversity.

Three rounds of nested PCR, following a modified ARM-PCR protocol, produced the TCRbeta library. TCRdb reanalysed the multiplex PCR reads using MiXCR and keeps one entry per CDR3 protein. Of some 80,000 distinct CDR3 sequences in the sample, just over 75% were seen once. Sequenced input: distant non-tumor lung tissue. This clonotype was obtained from a man in his sixties or seventies with non-small cell lung cancer.

As DNA, the CDR3 is TGCAGTGTTTCTGACGGCCCCTATGACTACACCTTC. It specifies CSVSDGPYDYTF. J is TRBJ1-2 and V is TRBV29-1; D uncertain. Germline CDR1 reads SQVTM; CDR2 reads ANQGSEA. This CDR3 is built from 12 residues.